Below are 19 T cell receptor beta chains sequenced from a single sample in a study of blood T cell repertoires in COVID-19. Libraries were prepared by immunoSEQ multiplex PCR; TCRdb keeps only in-frame clonotypes and omits some of them. Of fewer than 200,000 clones listed, 85% to 90% are singletons. The sequenced sample consisted of peripheral blood. All receptors derive from a man in his forties or fifties with active or convalescent COVID-19.

The V gene is TRBV28, the J gene TRBJ1-5; TRBD1 matches at 7 bases. V gave up 3 bases and J gave up 0 bases; unmatched junction bases: 8. Germline CDR1 is MDHEN and CDR2 is SYDVKM. This CDR3 contains 17 residues. The CDR3 region has the DNA TGTGCCAGCAGTTTCCCATCGACAGGGTATAGCAATCAGCCCCAGCATTTT. Translating gives CASSFPSTGYSNQPQHF.

The rearrangement uses TRBV11-2 and TRBJ1-6; 8 bases are shared with TRBD1. The CDR3 length is 14 residues. From germline, CDR1 is SGHAT and CDR2 FQNNGV. Trimming cost V 5 bases and J 9 bases; bases outside gene matches: 6. The DNA for the CDR3 is TGTGCCAGCAGCCGCGACAGGGGAGGTTCACCCCTCCACTTT. This gives the protein CASSRDRGGSPLHF.

This chain connects TRBV11-3 to TRBJ1-4; 8 nucleotides line up with TRBD1. Germline CDR1 and CDR2: SGHNT and YENEEA. Trimming took 4 bases from V and 2 from J; bases not matched to a gene: 12. The CDR3 contains 18 residues. The CDR3 DNA follows: TGTGCCAGCAGCTCTGGACAGGGCCTTAGTGGGACTAATGAAAAACTGTTTTTT. Its protein product is CASSSGQGLSGTNEKLFF. The full variable domain, its missing parts supplied by reference TRBV11-3 and TRBJ1-4, is EAGVVQSPRYKIIEKKQPVAFWCNPISGHNTLYWYLQNLGQGPELLIRYENEEAVDDSQLPKDRFSAERLKGVDSTLKIQPAELGDSAVYLCASSSGQGLSGTNEKLFFGSGTQLSVL.

This clone was counted a few times. The V gene is TRBV7-3, the J gene TRBJ2-6, with 10 positions matching TRBD1. The CDR3 has 16 residues. Trimming removed 4 bases from V and 4 bases from J; junction bases left unmatched: 4. CDR1 is SGHTA, CDR2 FQGTGA, per germline. As DNA, the CDR3 is TGTGCCAGCAGCTCAGGACAGGGGGAAGGGGCCAACGTCCTGACTTTC. This gives the protein CASSSGQGEGANVLTF.

The chain couples TRBV15 to TRBJ2-2; D possibly corresponds to TRBD2 (6 bases). Per the germline V gene, CDR1 is LNHNV and CDR2 is YYDKDF (reference sequence). The V and J ends lost 8 bases and 2 bases respectively, with 12 bases between them. The CDR3 loop spans 14 amino acids. CDR3 sequence: CATQTGVNTGELFF. The CDR3 region has the DNA TGTGCCACCCAAACGGGGGTTAACACCGGGGAGCTGTTTTTT.

The CDR3 here is CASSPQTGGNTGELFF. The CDR3 DNA sequence: TGTGCCAGTAGTCCTCAGACGGGGGGGAACACCGGGGAGCTGTTTTTT. The chain is built from TRBV19 and TRBJ2-2; TRBD2 aligns across 7 bases. V trimming: 5 bases; J trimming: 1 base; junction bases outside the gene matches: 7. Looked up from germline, CDR1 is LNHDA and CDR2 is SQIVND (reference sequence). The CDR3 totals 16 residues.

The rearrangement joins TRBV6-6 to TRBJ2-5; the D gene is possibly TRBD2 (6 bases). This CDR3 is 15 amino acids long. The germline V gene has CDR1 MNHNY and CDR2 SVGAGI (reference sequence). The germline V and J ends were trimmed by 0 bases and 5 bases, with 13 bases remaining between them. CDR3 DNA sequence: TGTGCCAGCAGTTACTCGGCCATGGCGGGGGAGACCCAGTACTTC. Protein sequence: CASSYSAMAGETQYF.

The chain is built from TRBV4-1 and TRBJ2-3, with D perhaps TRBD1 (5 bases). The CDR3 contains 13 residues. Germline V lookup: CDR1 MGHRA, CDR2 YSYEKL. Deletions cut 3 bases from V and 5 bases from J, with 9 bases between. Here the CDR3 reads CASSQGRGDTQYF. DNA for the CDR3: TGCGCCAGCAGCCAGGGGCGCGGAGATACGCAGTATTTT.

The chain couples TRBV5-1 to TRBJ1-1; D is possibly TRBD1 (6 bases). Trimming pared 2 bases from V and 1 base from J, leaving 9 bases between. In germline, CDR1 is SGHRS, CDR2 YFSETQ. This CDR3 has 14 amino acids. The CDR3 coding sequence is TGCGCCAGCAGCTTAAACAGGGAGAACACTGAAGCTTTCTTT. Encoded protein: CASSLNRENTEAFF.

The V gene is TRBV19, the J gene TRBJ1-1; perhaps TRBD1 as D (6 bases). The CDR3 contains 13 residues. Trimming cost V 8 bases and J 0 bases, with 10 bases left between them. The germline CDR1 and CDR2 sequences are LNHDA and SQIVND (reference sequence). Here the CDR3 reads CASETGLNTEAFF. CDR3 sequence (DNA): TGTGCCAGTGAGACAGGATTGAACACTGAAGCTTTCTTT.

V usage is TRBV3-1 (or the pseudogene TRBV3-2) and J usage is TRBJ1-1; 11 nucleotides line up with TRBD1. Per germline, CDR1 LGHDT and CDR2 YNNKEL (reference sequence). The CDR3 has 17 amino acids. The trim removed 4 bases at V and 6 bases at J, leaving 13 bases unmatched. The CDR3 here is CASSPYRDRGFWAEAFF. CDR3 coding DNA: TGTGCCAGCAGCCCCTACCGGGACAGGGGGTTCTGGGCTGAAGCTTTCTTT.

The CDR3 sequence: CASSEGGGIQFF. In DNA, the CDR3 is TGTGCCAGCAGTGAAGGGGGGGGTATTCAGTTCTTC. This sequence joins TRBV2 and TRBJ2-1, with 7 bases lining up with TRBD2. CDR1 is SNHLY, CDR2 FYNNEI, per germline. The CDR3 consists of 12 residues. With V trimmed by 1 base and J by 13 bases, 4 bases remained unmatched.

This rearrangement joins TRBV13 to TRBJ2-6, with D possibly matching TRBD1 (5 bases). Trimming pared 0 bases from V and 3 bases from J, leaving 6 bases between. The CDR3 has 15 residues. The germline V gene has CDR1 PRHDT and CDR2 FYEKMQ (reference sequence). CDR3 nucleotide sequence: TGTGCCAGCAGCTTAGGCCAGGGTGGGGCCAACGTCCTGACTTTC. Translating gives CASSLGQGGANVLTF.

V usage is TRBV27 and J usage is TRBJ2-1; 9 bases are shared with TRBD2. Germline V CDR1 and CDR2: MNHEY, SMNVEV (reference sequence). Losses at the gene ends were 4 bases for V and 4 bases for J; bases not matched to a gene: 5. CDR3 length: 15 amino acids. CDR3 amino acids: CASSSASGDYNEQFF. In DNA form, the CDR3 reads TGTGCCAGCAGTTCCGCTAGCGGGGATTACAATGAGCAGTTCTTC.

This clone was picked up one time. J is TRBJ2-7 and V is TRBV11-3, with D perhaps TRBD1 (6 bases). Germline V gives CDR1 SGHNT, CDR2 YENEEA. V was pared by 1 base and J by 3 bases, with 13 bases between. The CDR3 covers 15 residues. The CDR3 sequence is CASSLGTGSYYEQYF. DNA of the CDR3: TGTGCCAGCAGCTTAGGTACAGGGAGTTACTACGAGCAGTACTTC.

The rearrangement joins TRBV30 to TRBJ1-2; D is uncertain. V was clipped by 0 bases and J by 4 bases, with 12 bases between them. Germline V gene data show CDR1 as GTSNPN and CDR2 as SVGIG (reference sequence). The CDR3 extends over 14 amino acids. The CDR3, as DNA: TGTGCCTGGAGTGTACCGTCTCACTCCTATGGCTACACCTTC. Residues: CAWSVPSHSYGYTF.

The rearrangement links TRBV27 to TRBJ1-1; D possibly corresponds to TRBD1 (5 bases). The ends were cut back, 5 bases at V and 5 bases at J, with 15 bases in the middle. The CDR3 contains 14 residues. Germline V CDR1 and CDR2: MNHEY, SMNVEV (reference sequence). CDR3 region: CASSPTGGRTEAFF. In DNA form, the CDR3 reads TGTGCCAGCAGTCCGACCGGGGGAAGGACTGAAGCTTTCTTT.

The genes are TRBV19 and TRBJ2-5; 8 bases agree with TRBD2. With V trimmed by 8 bases and J by 3 bases, 8 bases remained unmatched. This CDR3 comprises 14 residues. Germline CDR1 LNHDA, CDR2 SQIVND (reference sequence). CDR3 DNA: TGTGCCAGTTCCCCGGGGGGGAACAAAGAGACCCAGTACTTC. The encoded protein is CASSPGGNKETQYF.

In DNA form, the CDR3 reads TGTGCCAGCAAGACAGATAACTATGGCTACACCTTC. It specifies CASKTDNYGYTF. The chain uses TRBV7-9 and TRBJ1-2; tentative D call: TRBD1 (5 bases). The CDR3 has 12 amino acids. Germline CDR1 reads SEHNR; CDR2 reads FQNEAQ (reference sequence). Trimming took off 7 bases at V and 1 base at J, with 7 bases between the two ends.